Presented here are 27 T cell receptor beta chains from one specimen sequenced in a study of T-cell reconstitution after alpha-beta-depleted transplantation in children. Study observations and caveats: After one year, T-cell counts and TCRbeta diversity mostly came from new T cells.

Unique molecular identifiers featured in how the TCRbeta library was prepared. One entry per CDR3 protein results from TCRdb running MiXCR on the PCR reads. The sample has about 300,000 distinct CDR3 sequences, nearly 8% seen once. No antigens are known for them. The sequencing here drew on peripheral blood, taken 360 days after TCRalphabeta/CD19-depleted stem cell transplant. These receptors originate from a female patient between 2 and 15 years old who had a stem cell transplant for Fanconi anemia, so the T cells may come from the graft donor.

This clonotype was recorded a few times. V and J are TRBV2 and TRBJ1-6; maybe TRBD1 (6 bases). The CDR3 totals 17 residues. V was cut by 7 bases and J by 0 bases, with 16 bases left in between. Germline V gene data show CDR1 as SNHLY and CDR2 as FYNNEI. CDR3 region: CASIGGGLSSYNSPLHF. Written as DNA, the CDR3 is TGTGCCAGCATAGGGGGAGGGCTCAGCTCCTATAATTCACCCCTCCACTTT. The complete variable domain, with remaining parts taken from reference TRBV2 and TRBJ1-6, reads EPEVTQTPSHQVTQMGQEVILRCVPISNHLYFYWYRQILGQKVEFLVSFYNNEISEKSEIFDDQFSVERPDGSNFTLKIRSTKLEDSAMYFCASIGGGLSSYNSPLHFGNGTRLTVT.

J is TRBJ2-3 and V is TRBV7-3; 7 nucleotides align to TRBD2. V shed 2 bases and J 4 bases; nucleotides not matched to a gene: 9. Germline V CDR1 and CDR2: SGHTA, FQGTGA. This CDR3 comprises 16 residues. The DNA of the CDR3 is TGTGCCAGCAGCTTACGGGAAGCGGGAAACGCAGATACGCAGTATTTT. Encoded protein: CASSLREAGNADTQYF. Variable domain in full (rest from reference TRBV7-3 and TRBJ2-3): GAGVSQTPSNKVTEKGKYVELRCDPISGHTALYWYRQSLGQGPEFLIYFQGTGAADDSGLPNDRFFAVRPEGSVSTLKIQRTERGDSAVYLCASSLREAGNADTQYFGPGTRLTVL.

The sample holds many counts of this clonotype. The rearrangement uses TRBV27 and TRBJ1-1; D might be TRBD1 (5 bases). V shed 6 bases and J shed 2 bases, with 10 bases lying between them. This CDR3 has 13 residues. The germline gives CDR1 MNHEY, CDR2 SMNVEV (reference sequence). The CDR3 DNA is TGTGCCAGCAGAACAGGACCCAACACTGAAGCTTTCTTT. Its protein product is CASRTGPNTEAFF.

The rearrangement links TRBV6-4 to TRBJ2-3; 8 bases map to TRBD2. Trimming removed 3 bases from V and 4 bases from J; junction bases left unmatched: 6. The V gene's germline CDR1 is MRHNA and CDR2 SNTAGT. The CDR3 contains 15 residues. The CDR3 DNA follows: TGTGCCAGCAGTGATCGGGGGGGCCCATCAGATACGCAGTATTTT. Translated, it gives CASSDRGGPSDTQYF.

This clonotype was seen repeatedly, ten times or more. V and J are TRBV5-1 and TRBJ2-1, with 13 bases fitting TRBD2. Germline V lookup: CDR1 SGHRS, CDR2 YFSETQ. The junction had 5 bases not matched to a gene; V was cut back by 4 bases and J by 4 bases. The CDR3 consists of 16 residues. The CDR3 DNA sequence: TGCGCCAGCAGCAACCCGGGACTAGCGGGGTACAATGAGCAGTTCTTC. The encoded protein is CASSNPGLAGYNEQFF. The complete variable domain, with remaining parts taken from reference TRBV5-1 and TRBJ2-1, reads KAGVTQTPRYLIKTRGQQVTLSCSPISGHRSVSWYQQTPGQGLQFLFEYFSETQRNKGNFPGRFSGRQFSNSRSEMNVSTLELGDSALYLCASSNPGLAGYNEQFFGPGTRLTVL.

There are many counts of this clonotype. The gene calls are TRBV10-3 and TRBJ2-1; 12 bases align to TRBD2. J lost 9 bases, V lost 5 bases, and 8 bases had no gene match. CDR3 size: 15 residues. From germline, CDR1 is ENHRY and CDR2 SYGVKD. The DNA for the CDR3 is TGTGCCATCAGTACTAGACTAGCGGGGGTACGTGAGCAGTTCTTC. This encodes CAISTRLAGVREQFF.

This clonotype was detected many times. The chain recombines TRBV5-6 with TRBJ2-5; D remains unclear. Germline CDR1 and CDR2: SGHDT and YYEEEE. The germline V and J ends were trimmed by 7 bases and 3 bases, with 16 bases remaining between them. The CDR3 runs 14 residues. This CDR3 reads CASGSAGVEETQYF. CDR3 DNA: TGTGCCAGCGGCTCCGCCGGAGTTGAAGAGACCCAGTACTTC. The complete variable domain, with remaining parts taken from reference TRBV5-6 and TRBJ2-5, reads DAGVTQSPTHLIKTRGQQVTLRCSPKSGHDTVSWYQQALGQGPQFIFQYYEEEERQRGNFPDRFSGHQFPNYSSELNVNALLLGDSALYLCASGSAGVEETQYFGPGTRLLVL.

At least ten counts were recorded for this clonotype. The chain employs TRBV7-9 and TRBJ1-2; 7 bases agree with TRBD1. Germline values: CDR1 SEHNR, CDR2 FQNEAQ (reference sequence). J lost 8 bases, V lost 5 bases, and 11 bases had no gene match. This CDR3 comprises 14 residues. CDR3 bases: TGTGCCAGCAGCCTAAGCGAGGGGGCGCCGGGCTACACCTTC. Amino acids: CASSLSEGAPGYTF.

This clonotype has only a few counts. The rearrangement links TRBV7-9 to TRBJ2-6, with D hard to call. V lost 7 bases and J 4 bases, leaving 8 bases between the germline ends. There are 13 residues in the CDR3. In germline, CDR1 is SEHNR, CDR2 FQNEAQ (reference sequence). CDR3 DNA sequence: TGTGCCAGCACCAAGGGAGGGGCCAACGTCCTGACTTTC. Translated: CASTKGGANVLTF.

This clonotype was recorded at least ten times. The chain is built from TRBV25-1 and TRBJ1-2; no clear D gene. This CDR3 contains 14 residues. CDR1 MGHDK and CDR2 SYGVNS come from the germline V gene. Trimming cost V 3 bases and J 8 bases, with 16 bases left between them. Here the CDR3 DNA reads TGTGCCAGCAGTGAGGGAGTACGGCCATGGGGCTACACCTTC. Translation: CASSEGVRPWGYTF.

This chain connects TRBV27 to TRBJ1-1, with TRBD1 matching over 8 bases. The CDR3 runs 17 residues. Germline-derived CDR1 and CDR2 are MNHEY and SMNVEV (reference sequence). Unmatched junction bases numbered 9, after V lost 3 bases and J lost 0 bases. The CDR3 DNA reads as TGTGCCAGCAGTTTCAGAGGACAGGGTTACATGAACACTGAAGCTTTCTTT. Encoded protein: CASSFRGQGYMNTEAFF.

This chain links TRBV2 with TRBJ2-1, with D possibly TRBD2 on 5 matching bases. The CDR3 runs 16 residues. V lost 3 bases and J 0 bases, leaving 12 bases between the germline ends. Germline CDR1 reads SNHLY; CDR2 reads FYNNEI. The CDR3 DNA sequence: TGTGCCAGCAGTGACCGGCGGGTTAGCTCCTACAATGAGCAGTTCTTC. This sequence encodes CASSDRRVSSYNEQFF. Full variable domain (outside the CDR3, taken from reference TRBV2 and TRBJ2-1): EPEVTQTPSHQVTQMGQEVILRCVPISNHLYFYWYRQILGQKVEFLVSFYNNEISEKSEIFDDQFSVERPDGSNFTLKIRSTKLEDSAMYFCASSDRRVSSYNEQFFGPGTRLTVL.

This clonotype has just a few counts. The rearrangement uses TRBV20-1 and TRBJ2-5, with TRBD2 matching 9 bases. The germline CDR1 and CDR2 sequences are DFQATT and SNEGSKA (reference sequence). J was trimmed by 1 base and V by 3 bases; bases with no gene match: 6. CDR3 length equals 15 residues. CDR3 in amino acids: CSARSVLAGQETQYF. Written as DNA, the CDR3 is TGCAGTGCTAGGAGCGTACTAGCGGGCCAAGAGACCCAGTACTTC.

This clonotype was seen many times. This chain links TRBV28 with TRBJ1-2; unclear D gene. The V end lost 4 bases, the J end lost 6 bases, and 12 bases lay between the germline ends. The CDR3 has 13 residues. Germline V gene data show CDR1 as MDHEN and CDR2 as SYDVKM. CDR3 nucleotide sequence: TGTGCCAGCAGTTCTCCAGTACCTGATGGCTACACCTTC. It translates to CASSSPVPDGYTF.

This clonotype was observed at least ten times. V is TRBV12-3 or TRBV12-4 and J is TRBJ2-5; D may be TRBD2 (5 bases). Deletions cut 5 bases from V and 0 bases from J, with 10 bases between. There are 14 residues in the CDR3. CDR3: CASSMGVYQETQYF. CDR3 nucleotide sequence: TGTGCCAGCAGTATGGGAGTCTACCAAGAGACCCAGTACTTC.

This clonotype was counted many times. The chain has TRBV7-2 and TRBJ2-7; 9 positions match TRBD1. Germline-derived CDR1 and CDR2 are SGHTA and FQGNSA. There are 16 residues in the CDR3. Unmatched junction bases numbered 5, after V lost 1 base and J lost 1 base. The CDR3 bases are TGTGCCAGCAGCTTAGGCTCCGGACAGGGGTCCTACGAGCAGTACTTC. As protein: CASSLGSGQGSYEQYF.

At least ten counts were recorded for this clonotype. V gene TRBV5-1 combines with J gene TRBJ2-2; TRBD2 matches at 10 bases. The CDR3 has 17 amino acids. Germline values: CDR1 SGHRS, CDR2 YFSETQ. With V trimmed by 2 bases and J by 1 base, 5 bases remained unmatched. The chain's CDR3 is CASSFYPSGRNTGELFF. CDR3 bases: TGCGCCAGCAGCTTCTACCCTAGCGGGAGGAACACCGGGGAGCTGTTTTTT. The variable domain in full, with the rest retrieved from reference TRBV5-1 and TRBJ2-2, is KAGVTQTPRYLIKTRGQQVTLSCSPISGHRSVSWYQQTPGQGLQFLFEYFSETQRNKGNFPGRFSGRQFSNSRSEMNVSTLELGDSALYLCASSFYPSGRNTGELFFGEGSRLTVL.

The chain joins TRBV20-1 to TRBJ1-1, with D unresolved. There are 15 residues in the CDR3. Germline V lookup: CDR1 DFQATT, CDR2 SNEGSKA (reference sequence). Trimming left V 5 bases short and J 5 bases short, with 21 bases between. CDR3 residues: CSAVVYMGLLTEAFF. The CDR3 coding sequence is TGCAGTGCTGTAGTTTACATGGGTCTATTGACTGAAGCTTTCTTT.

A note on this clonotype: A much larger clone differs from this one at a single base, so this may be a read error. Lacking the conserved final phenylalanine or tryptophan, this CDR3 likely reflects a read error. V gene TRBV10-1 combines with J gene TRBJ2-2; D is tentatively TRBD1 or TRBD2 (6 bases each). Trimming stripped 5 bases from V and 6 bases from J, with 16 bases between. This CDR3 has 15 amino acids. Looked up from germline, CDR1 is WNHNN and CDR2 is SYGVQD (reference sequence). CDR3 nucleotide sequence: TGCGCCAGCAGTTCTCCGAGGGGGGTCCCCGGGGAGCTGTTTTAT. Translated, it gives CASSSPRGVPGELFY.

This clonotype was seen many times. The rearrangement links TRBV24-1 to TRBJ1-1, with D perhaps TRBD1 (6 bases). Trimming cost V 4 bases and J 4 bases, with 9 bases left between them. Germline V gives CDR1 KGHDR, CDR2 SFDVKD. The CDR3 runs 13 residues. This CDR3 reads CATSDPGVTEAFF. Written as DNA, the CDR3 is TGTGCCACCAGTGACCCAGGGGTCACTGAAGCTTTCTTT.

This clonotype was counted ten times or more. The rearrangement uses TRBV5-1 and TRBJ2-3; D possibly corresponds to TRBD2 (6 bases). The CDR3 covers 17 residues. Trimming took off 4 bases at V and 0 bases at J, with 18 bases between the two ends. Per germline, CDR1 SGHRS and CDR2 YFSETQ. CDR3: CASSVLPSALSTDTQYF. The CDR3 DNA reads TGCGCCAGCAGCGTACTCCCTAGCGCCCTAAGCACAGATACGCAGTATTTT.

This clonotype has at least ten counts. The chain joins TRBV7-9 to TRBJ2-2, with a possible D match to TRBD1 (6 bases). The CDR3 is 14 amino acids. Trimming removed 9 bases from V and 0 bases from J, with 11 bases in between. Per germline, CDR1 SEHNR and CDR2 FQNEAQ (reference sequence). The CDR3 reads CARVGHTNTGELFF. The CDR3 nucleotides are TGTGCCAGGGTGGGACATACGAACACCGGGGAGCTGTTTTTT.

In this sample, this clonotype turned up many times. The genes are TRBV12-3 or TRBV12-4 and TRBJ1-2; tentatively, D is TRBD1 (6 bases). Trimming cost V 6 bases and J 8 bases, with 19 bases left between them. This CDR3 has 14 amino acids. CDR3 bases: TGTGCCAGCAGGGGGGCCGGGACGGCTCTCGGCTACACCTTC. It is translated as CASRGAGTALGYTF.

As concerns this clonotype: A clone one base away is much larger, so this may be a read error. This sequence joins TRBV9 and TRBJ2-1; D perhaps matches TRBD2 (7 bases). Per germline, CDR1 SGDLS and CDR2 YYNGEE. There are 16 residues in the CDR3. CDR3 DNA: TGTACCAGCAGCGTAGGGGGACTAAGCTCCTACAATGAGCAGTTCTTC. Translating gives CTSSVGGLSSYNEQFF.

This clonotype has at least ten counts. This rearrangement joins TRBV6-2 or TRBV6-3 to TRBJ2-5; 8 positions match TRBD2. There are 14 residues in the CDR3. Germline V gives CDR1 MNHEY, CDR2 SVGEGT. The trim removed 6 bases at V and 5 bases at J, leaving 8 bases unmatched. The CDR3 nucleotides are TGTGCCAGCAGCCGACTGGGACTAGTCGAGACCCAGTACTTC. Residues: CASSRLGLVETQYF.

This clonotype was counted ten times or more. The chain carries TRBV11-2 and TRBJ1-1; 10 positions match TRBD1. CDR1 is SGHAT and CDR2 is FQNNGV in the germline V gene. This CDR3 has 18 residues. V was clipped by 2 bases and J by 1 base; unmatched bases: 10. The CDR3 protein is CASSLHRDRGLSNTEAFF. As DNA, the CDR3 is TGTGCCAGCAGCTTACACCGGGACAGGGGATTATCGAACACTGAAGCTTTCTTT.

The chain recombines TRBV6-1 with TRBJ2-5; perhaps D is TRBD1 or TRBD2 (5 bases each). The germline gives CDR1 MNHNS, CDR2 SASEGT. Trimming removed 6 bases at V and 1 base at J, with 9 bases between. The CDR3 extends over 13 amino acids. The CDR3 spells CASSPGPQETQYF. The CDR3 nucleotides read TGTGCCAGCAGCCCGGGACCCCAAGAGACCCAGTACTTC.